The rows below give T cell receptor beta chains drawn from one sample of a study of blood T cell repertoires in COVID-19. Clones were read by immunoSEQ multiplex PCR, and TCRdb kept only the in-frame ones, dropping some. Of about 59,000 clones in the sample, 78% were seen once. Sequenced: peripheral blood. These receptors all stem from a man older than 75 with acute or convalescent COVID-19. Each CDR3 is given without its conserved first and last residue. Each record gives: J gene, D gene, V gene, CDR3 protein. A D gene is named only where the DNA matches it firmly.

J: TRBJ1-6
D: TRBD1
V: TRBV29-1
CDR3: SVADRENSPLH

J: TRBJ1-1
D: .
V: TRBV6-4
CDR3: ASSRNAGVNTEAF

J: TRBJ2-7
D: .
V: TRBV5-1
CDR3: ASSPPSGEQY

J: TRBJ1-3
D: .
V: TRBV7-2
CDR3: ASSSDNPFSGNTIY

J: TRBJ1-5
D: .
V: TRBV19
CDR3: ASSSGTLSQPQH

J: TRBJ1-5
D: TRBD1
V: TRBV5-1
CDR3: ASSQGQDGQPQH

J: TRBJ1-2
D: .
V: TRBV7-3
CDR3: ASSSGEAGEANYGYT

J: TRBJ2-7
D: TRBD1
V: TRBV30
CDR3: AWMRTGVLGEQY

J: TRBJ1-2
D: .
V: TRBV3-1/TRBV3-2
CDR3: ASSQGRKGVSHGYT

J: TRBJ2-3
D: TRBD1
V: TRBV2
CDR3: ASSAGTASTDTQY

J: TRBJ2-3
D: TRBD2
V: TRBV10-1
CDR3: ASSAPGGWYMY

J: TRBJ2-1
D: .
V: TRBV7-3
CDR3: ASSLRQSDEQF

J: TRBJ1-1
D: .
V: TRBV5-8
CDR3: ASSLSWGTDEAF

J: TRBJ2-5
D: .
V: TRBV5-1
CDR3: ASSLESETQY

J: TRBJ2-7
D: TRBD1
V: TRBV5-1
CDR3: ASSSAQGNSYEQY

J: TRBJ2-7
D: TRBD1
V: TRBV24-1
CDR3: ATSDGQGDGDEQY

J: TRBJ2-3
D: .
V: TRBV27
CDR3: ASSDPGTPVY

J: TRBJ2-1
D: TRBD2
V: TRBV2
CDR3: ASSGSGGASNEQF

J: TRBJ2-1
D: TRBD1
V: TRBV13
CDR3: ASSSLGQGHNEQF

J: TRBJ1-1
D: TRBD1
V: TRBV5-6
CDR3: ASSPGTGMRAF

J: TRBJ1-2
D: TRBD1
V: TRBV19
CDR3: ASSKGQLYGYT

J: TRBJ2-2
D: .
V: TRBV3-1/TRBV3-2
CDR3: ASSPLSVGELF

J: TRBJ2-7
D: TRBD1
V: TRBV27
CDR3: ASRFRDRDEQY

J: TRBJ1-3
D: TRBD1
V: TRBV9
CDR3: ASSVEGASGNTIY

J: TRBJ2-1
D: TRBD2
V: TRBV11-1
CDR3: ASSLVPSGSYNEQF

J: TRBJ1-1
D: .
V: TRBV2
CDR3: ASRSDRSTEAF

J: TRBJ2-2
D: TRBD1
V: TRBV24-1
CDR3: ATSDPVGTGFTGELF

J: TRBJ2-2
D: TRBD2
V: TRBV7-8
CDR3: ATSKRLAGVFGSGELF

J: TRBJ1-1
D: TRBD1
V: TRBV5-1
CDR3: ASSLGQGLNTEAF

J: TRBJ1-1
D: .
V: TRBV14
CDR3: ASSRGMNTEAF

J: TRBJ1-5
D: .
V: TRBV6-1
CDR3: ASSEMSVNQPQH

J: TRBJ2-1
D: TRBD2
V: TRBV10-3
CDR3: AISERLAGDNEQF

J: TRBJ2-1
D: .
V: TRBV7-9
CDR3: ASSVGQADEQF

J: TRBJ2-7
D: TRBD1
V: TRBV30
CDR3: AWRLWGQGTGEQY

J: TRBJ2-1
D: .
V: TRBV5-4
CDR3: ASSLGGDRAYNEQF

J: TRBJ2-2
D: TRBD2
V: TRBV5-4
CDR3: ASSLGTSGRTGELF

J: TRBJ2-2
D: .
V: TRBV5-1
CDR3: ASSLAQSGTGELF

J: TRBJ1-1
D: TRBD1
V: TRBV10-3
CDR3: AIRKTGDTEAF

J: TRBJ2-7
D: .
V: TRBV5-6
CDR3: ASSLRDSYGGEQY

J: TRBJ1-5
D: .
V: TRBV2
CDR3: ASLDSYSNQPQH

J: TRBJ2-2
D: TRBD2
V: TRBV7-3
CDR3: ASSPQILTSGLSGELF

J: TRBJ2-2
D: .
V: TRBV7-2
CDR3: ASSLELGENTGELF

J: TRBJ2-1
D: TRBD2
V: TRBV7-8
CDR3: ASTIIAGIYNEQF

J: TRBJ1-1
D: .
V: TRBV18
CDR3: ASSNARGGVEAF

J: TRBJ2-2
D: TRBD1
V: TRBV19
CDR3: ASGGQGTLNTGELF

J: TRBJ2-7
D: .
V: TRBV6-5
CDR3: ASSLTGGFYEQY

J: TRBJ1-4
D: .
V: TRBV2
CDR3: ASSDETHSLTNEKLF

J: TRBJ1-1
D: TRBD1
V: TRBV19
CDR3: ASSDTGGVLEAF

J: TRBJ1-2
D: .
V: TRBV27
CDR3: ASSLGQGLGNYGYT

J: TRBJ2-7
D: TRBD2
V: TRBV3-1/TRBV3-2
CDR3: ASSHLAGDYEQY

J: TRBJ2-7
D: TRBD2
V: TRBV4-1
CDR3: ASSRLAGIREQY

J: TRBJ2-7
D: .
V: TRBV7-2
CDR3: ASSFADSYEQY

J: TRBJ2-7
D: TRBD1
V: TRBV9
CDR3: ASSGGGDRGAYEQY

J: TRBJ1-5
D: .
V: TRBV6-6
CDR3: ASSYSAGNQPQH